The 24 T cell receptor beta chains in this list originate from one sample, sequenced in a study of blood T cell repertoires in COVID-19. The protocol was immunoSEQ multiplex PCR, while the TCRdb copy is restricted to in-frame clones and leaves out a portion. The top ten hold 3.7% of the sample, which has 150,000 to 180,000 clones, 76% seen once. What was sequenced was peripheral blood. The receptors here all came from a woman of 80 years or more with acute or convalescent COVID-19.

The chain links TRBV24-1 to TRBJ1-3, with TRBD1 matching 7 bases. Germline V gene lookup returns CDR1 KGHDR and CDR2 SFDVKD. The junction had 5 bases not matched to a gene; V was cut back by 3 bases and J by 4 bases. This CDR3 comprises 15 residues. The chain's CDR3 is CATSDRQGEGNTIYF. The CDR3 DNA reads as TGTGCCACCAGTGATCGACAGGGAGAAGGAAACACCATATATTTT.

The V and J genes are TRBV5-6 and TRBJ2-3, with TRBD2 identical over 9 bases. Germline V gene lookup returns CDR1 SGHDT and CDR2 YYEEEE. Unmatched junction bases numbered 14, after V lost 3 bases and J lost 6 bases. CDR3 length equals 17 residues. CDR3 bases: TGTGCCAGCAGCTCACTTAGCGGGAGAATCGGTGTGGATACGCAGTATTTT. Protein product: CASSSLSGRIGVDTQYF.

The chain links TRBV19 to TRBJ1-3, with no clear D. Trimming removed 3 bases at V and 4 bases at J, with 4 bases between. Germline CDR1 and CDR2: LNHDA and SQIVND (reference sequence). CDR3 length equals 12 residues. This CDR3 is CASSIGGNTIYF. The CDR3 bases are TGTGCCAGTAGTATTGGCGGAAACACCATATATTTT.

This rearrangement joins TRBV27 to TRBJ2-4; 11 bases match TRBD1. CDR3 length equals 14 residues. Germline V gives CDR1 MNHEY, CDR2 SMNVEV (reference sequence). V was pared by 5 bases and J by 6 bases, with 3 bases of the junction left unmatched. In nucleotides, the CDR3 is TGTGCCAGCAGTCTAGGGACAGGGGGAAACATTCAGTACTTC. Translation gives CASSLGTGGNIQYF.

This chain connects TRBV30 to TRBJ1-2; D gene ambiguous. This CDR3 region has 12 residues. Trimming left V 0 bases short and J 1 base short, with 3 bases between. CDR1 and CDR2 from the germline V gene are GTSNPN and SVGIG (reference sequence). CDR3 region: CAWSVYNYGYTF. The CDR3 nucleotides read TGTGCCTGGAGTGTGTATAACTATGGCTACACCTTC.

This clone showed up just a few times. DNA for the CDR3: TGTGCCAGCAGTGACCTCGGCGGTAACACTGAAGCTTTCTTT. It codes for CASSDLGGNTEAFF. The V and J genes are TRBV25-1 and TRBJ1-1; no definite D call. The CDR3 runs 14 residues. V was cut by 3 bases and J by 2 bases, with 10 bases left in between. The germline CDR1 and CDR2 sequences are MGHDK and SYGVNS.

This clone was recorded only once. CDR3 nucleotide sequence: TGTGCCAGCAGCTCCCCCCCGACAGCTAACACTGAAGCTTTCTTT. It codes for CASSSPPTANTEAFF. This chain links TRBV5-5 with TRBJ1-1, with D perhaps TRBD1 (5 bases). V was trimmed by 3 bases and J by 2 bases, leaving 14 bases between them. CDR1 and CDR2 (germline): SGHKS, YYEKEE (reference sequence). This CDR3 comprises 15 residues.

The genes are TRBV6-2 or TRBV6-3 and TRBJ1-5; 7 bases fit TRBD1. V dropped 4 bases and J dropped 0; count of bases not matched to a gene: 9. This CDR3 region has 17 residues. Germline lookup yields CDR1 MNHEY and CDR2 SVGEGT. The DNA of the CDR3 is TGTGCCAGCAGTTTGGGCAGGGGGGCAGATAGCAATCAGCCCCAGCATTTT. Protein sequence: CASSLGRGADSNQPQHF.

V is TRBV18 and J is TRBJ1-1; D gene ambiguous. The ends were cut back, 6 bases at V and 1 base at J, with 9 bases in the middle. The CDR3 runs 13 residues. Germline V gene sequence: CDR1 KGHSH, CDR2 LQKENI. Written as DNA, the CDR3 is TGTGCCAGCTCGAGGGAACAGAACACTGAAGCTTTCTTT. This gives the protein CASSREQNTEAFF.

The chain links TRBV5-1 to TRBJ1-1; 10 bases map to TRBD1. J gave up 7 bases and V 6 bases, and 18 bases lay outside the gene matches. This CDR3 contains 17 residues. Germline V CDR1 and CDR2: SGHRS, YFSETQ. The CDR3 region has the DNA TGCGCCAGCACCCCGGGACAGGGGCCCATGAGGAAGGTTGAAGCTTTCTTT. It codes for CASTPGQGPMRKVEAFF.

The J gene is TRBJ2-5, the V gene TRBV7-8, with 13 positions matching TRBD2. After removal of 3 bases from V and 5 bases from J, the junction contained 15 bases not matched to a gene. The CDR3 has 19 residues. Germline CDR1 reads SGHVS; CDR2 reads FQNEAQ. The CDR3 bases are TGTGCCAGCAGCTTTTATCCACGGACTAGCGGGAGTGGGGAGGAGACCCAGTACTTC. This translates into CASSFYPRTSGSGEETQYF.

The chain links TRBV30 to TRBJ2-2; D is ambiguous. The CDR3 is made up of 14 amino acids. The germline CDR1 and CDR2 sequences are GTSNPN and SVGIG (reference sequence). V was pared by 0 bases and J by 2 bases, with 7 bases between. The DNA of the CDR3 is TGTGCCTGGAGTGTAAGACACAACACCGGGGAGCTGTTTTTT. It yields the protein CAWSVRHNTGELFF.

V is TRBV2 and J is TRBJ2-5; 7 nucleotides agree with TRBD2. This CDR3 region has 14 residues. V trimming: 6 bases; J trimming: 1 base; junction bases outside the gene matches: 5. Germline assignment: CDR1 SNHLY and CDR2 FYNNEI. This CDR3 is CASRLASGQETQYF. CDR3 sequence (DNA): TGTGCCAGCAGACTGGCTAGCGGCCAAGAGACCCAGTACTTC.

Only a few counts were recorded for this clone. This chain links TRBV5-1 with TRBJ2-7; 9 nucleotides agree with TRBD1. CDR1 is SGHRS and CDR2 is YFSETQ in the germline V gene. After removal of 4 bases from V and 2 bases from J, the junction contained 7 bases not matched to a gene. The length of the CDR3 is 15 residues. The CDR3 nucleotides read TGCGCCAGCAGCCTACCGGGACAGGGCACCTACGAGCAGTACTTC. Amino acid sequence: CASSLPGQGTYEQYF.

This chain uses TRBV30 with TRBJ1-1; D not certain. This CDR3 contains 12 residues. V was pared by 4 bases and J by 1 base, with 7 bases between. CDR1 is GTSNPN, CDR2 SVGIG, per germline (reference sequence). CDR3 amino acids: CAWNTGNTEAFF. DNA of the CDR3: TGTGCCTGGAATACGGGGAACACTGAAGCTTTCTTT.

This sequence joins TRBV6-6 and TRBJ1-2, with 10 positions matching TRBD1. Germline CDR1 is MNHNY and CDR2 is SVGAGI (reference sequence). This CDR3 has 15 residues. V was pared by 6 bases and J by 7 bases, with 11 bases of the junction left unmatched. CDR3 sequence reads: CASSPTRDRGTGYTF. CDR3 DNA sequence: TGTGCCAGCAGCCCCACCCGGGACAGGGGTACTGGCTACACCTTC.

This clone has only one observation. The V and J genes are TRBV30 and TRBJ2-5, with 7 bases matching TRBD1. Germline V gene data show CDR1 as GTSNPN and CDR2 as SVGIG (reference sequence). This CDR3 is 14 amino acids long. V lost 1 base and J lost 1; bases outside the gene matches: 3. The CDR3 loop is CAWSGGTAQETQYF. The CDR3 nucleotides read TGTGCCTGGAGTGGAGGGACAGCCCAAGAGACCCAGTACTTC.

This clone was seen a handful of times. This sequence joins TRBV18 and TRBJ1-4; TRBD1 matches at 10 bases. The CDR3 runs to 19 residues. Germline CDR1 and CDR2: KGHSH and LQKENI. V trimming: 4 bases; J trimming: 7 bases; junction bases outside the gene matches: 18. CDR3: CASSLKPTKPTGGFEKLFF. The CDR3 DNA reads TGTGCCAGCTCACTAAAGCCGACTAAACCGACAGGGGGCTTTGAAAAACTGTTTTTT. Supplemented by reference TRBV18 and TRBJ1-4, the full variable domain reads NAGVMQNPRHLVRRRGQEARLRCSPMKGHSHVYWYRQLPEEGLKFMVYLQKENIIDESGMPKERFSAEFPKEGPSILRIQQVVRGDSAAYFCASSLKPTKPTGGFEKLFFGSGTQLSVL.

J is TRBJ1-2 and V is TRBV5-1; TRBD1 matches at 9 bases. The CDR3 totals 15 residues. Germline V CDR1 and CDR2: SGHRS, YFSETQ. The V and J ends lost 0 bases and 4 bases, in that order; junction bases with no gene match: 4. CDR3 in DNA: TGCGCCAGCAGCTTGGGGGACAGGGTTGTCTATGGCTACACCTTC. It is translated as CASSLGDRVVYGYTF. Together with reference TRBV5-1 and TRBJ1-2, the CDR3 gives the full variable domain: KAGVTQTPRYLIKTRGQQVTLSCSPISGHRSVSWYQQTPGQGLQFLFEYFSETQRNKGNFPGRFSGRQFSNSRSEMNVSTLELGDSALYLCASSLGDRVVYGYTFGSGTRLTVV.

The V gene is TRBV30, the J gene TRBJ1-6; TRBD1 is a possible D gene (5 bases). V gave up 4 bases and J gave up 6 bases, with 19 bases separating them. The CDR3 has 16 amino acids. Germline V gene lookup returns CDR1 GTSNPN and CDR2 SVGIG (reference sequence). The CDR3 spells CAWKFAGHTINSPLHF. The CDR3, as DNA: TGTGCCTGGAAGTTTGCAGGGCATACTATTAATTCACCCCTCCACTTT.

The chain has TRBV19 and TRBJ2-1; the D gene is possibly TRBD1 (5 bases). Between the trimmed V and J ends, which lost 2 bases and 6 bases, there was a span of 14 bases. Germline CDR1 reads LNHDA; CDR2 reads SQIVND (reference sequence). This CDR3 is built from 15 residues. The CDR3 is CASSIQGYPANEQFF. Here the CDR3 DNA reads TGTGCCAGTAGTATACAGGGATATCCAGCCAATGAGCAGTTCTTC.

The genes are TRBV7-9 and TRBJ1-1; possible D gene TRBD1, 6 bases. The CDR3 is 13 residues long. Trimming took off 4 bases at V and 4 bases at J, with 10 bases between the two ends. Germline CDR1 SEHNR, CDR2 FQNEAQ (reference sequence). CDR3 amino acids: CASSSQGSTEAFF. In DNA, the CDR3 is TGTGCCAGCAGCTCACAGGGTAGCACTGAAGCTTTCTTT.

The chain uses TRBV6-5 and TRBJ1-5; 7 positions match TRBD1. V lost 0 bases to trimming and J lost 7 bases; unmatched junction nucleotides: 6. This CDR3 has 15 residues. The V gene's germline CDR1 is MNHEY and CDR2 SVGAGI. Here the CDR3 DNA reads TGTGCCAGCAGTTACTCGGAGGGGGCTAAACAGCCCCAGCATTTT. As protein: CASSYSEGAKQPQHF.

V and J are TRBV18 and TRBJ1-1; no firm D call. The length of the CDR3 is 16 residues. V was cut by 0 bases and J by 7 bases, with 18 bases left in between. Germline values: CDR1 KGHSH, CDR2 LQKENI. CDR3 amino acids: CASSPPEGGVSVEAFF. CDR3 nucleotides: TGTGCCAGCTCACCACCGGAGGGCGGGGTTTCGGTTGAAGCTTTCTTT. The full variable domain, in which reference TRBV18 and TRBJ1-1 provide the parts outside the CDR3, is NAGVMQNPRHLVRRRGQEARLRCSPMKGHSHVYWYRQLPEEGLKFMVYLQKENIIDESGMPKERFSAEFPKEGPSILRIQQVVRGDSAAYFCASSPPEGGVSVEAFFGQGTRLTVV.